What follows are 24 T cell receptor beta chains derived from one specimen sequenced in a study of CD8+ T cells in alopecia areata. Treatment: oral pan-JAK inhibitor, 5-10 mg twice daily. RNA was isolated and reverse transcribed to cDNA, the sequencing template. Sequenced by immunoSEQ multiplex PCR; TCRdb stores in-frame clones only, minus some. The table records fewer than 150,000 clones, 65% to 90% of them present only once. Sequenced here: CD8+ T cells sorted from blood, sampled at week 4, from a patient treated with tofacitinib. Receptors originate from a human donor with alopecia areata.

This clone was recorded a few times. The chain links TRBV27 to TRBJ1-5, with 9 bases fitting TRBD1. J was trimmed by 6 bases and V by 5 bases; bases with no gene match: 8. The CDR3 runs to 15 residues. From germline, CDR1 is MNHEY and CDR2 SMNVEV (reference sequence). The CDR3 DNA follows: TGTGCCAGCAGTCCATCGACAGGGGGACGTCAGCCCCAGCATTTT. Its translation: CASSPSTGGRQPQHF.

The chain is built from TRBV11-2 and TRBJ2-7; weak D call: TRBD2 (6 bases). The CDR3 contains 17 residues. The V and J ends lost 0 bases and 1 base respectively, with 16 bases between them. In germline, CDR1 is SGHAT, CDR2 FQNNGV. This chain's CDR3 is CASSLDTPGVRSYEQYF. DNA for the CDR3: TGTGCCAGCAGCTTAGATACCCCGGGGGTCCGTTCCTACGAGCAGTACTTC.

CDR3 sequence: CASSQGTGGYEQYF. The DNA of the CDR3 is TGTGCCAGCAGCCAAGGGACAGGGGGCTACGAGCAGTACTTC. The V and J genes are TRBV14 and TRBJ2-7, with TRBD1 matching 10 bases. Trimming cost V 1 base and J 3 bases; bases outside gene matches: 0. The CDR3 is 14 amino acids. From germline, CDR1 is SGHDN and CDR2 FVKESK. The full variable domain, with the rest looked up from reference TRBV14 and TRBJ2-7, is EAGVTQFPSHSVIEKGQTVTLRCDPISGHDNLYWYRRVMGKEIKFLLHFVKESKQDESGMPNNRFLAERTGGTYSTLKVQPAELEDSGVYFCASSQGTGGYEQYFGPGTRLTVT.

V gene TRBV4-3 combines with J gene TRBJ2-1, with D perhaps matching TRBD1 (6 bases). Trimming took 0 bases from V and 2 from J, leaving 20 bases between them. Germline loops: CDR1 LGHNA, CDR2 YSLEER. The CDR3 is 19 amino acids. The chain's CDR3 is CASSQDLVGKNRAYNEQFF. DNA of the CDR3: TGCGCCAGCAGCCAAGATCTTGTAGGGAAGAACAGGGCCTACAATGAGCAGTTCTTC.

This clone was detected once. The V and J genes are TRBV6-4 and TRBJ1-2, with 11 bases identical to TRBD1. The ends lost 5 bases at V and 0 bases at J; junction bases unmatched: 8. This CDR3 has 17 amino acids. CDR1 is MRHNA, CDR2 SNTAGT, per germline. CDR3 region: CASSYRDRGASNYGYTF. CDR3 DNA sequence: TGTGCCAGCAGTTACAGGGACAGGGGGGCCTCTAACTATGGCTACACCTTC.

V gene TRBV4-1 combines with J gene TRBJ2-3; D is unclear. Germline CDR1 is MGHRA and CDR2 is YSYEKL. The CDR3 sequence is 16 residues long. V lost 2 bases, J lost 0 bases, and 12 bases lay in between. The CDR3 DNA follows: TGCGCCAGCAGCCAATACGCGGCTATAAGCACAGATACGCAGTATTTT. Encoded protein: CASSQYAAISTDTQYF.

This sequence joins TRBV27 and TRBJ2-1; no clear D. Germline CDR1 reads MNHEY; CDR2 reads SMNVEV (reference sequence). Between the trimmed V and J ends, which lost 10 bases and 1 base, there was a span of 14 bases. The CDR3 runs 14 residues. The CDR3 nucleotides read TGTGCCACCTATAGGTCTGGGTCCTACAATGAGCAGTTCTTC. It specifies CATYRSGSYNEQFF.

V and J are TRBV19 and TRBJ2-7; D is undetermined. V lost 4 bases and J 0 bases, leaving 4 bases between the germline ends. Germline loops: CDR1 LNHDA, CDR2 SQIVND (reference sequence). The CDR3 length is 12 residues. The DNA for the CDR3 is TGTGCCAGTAGTAGTAACTCCTACGAGCAGTACTTC. It translates to CASSSNSYEQYF.

Only a few counts were recorded for this clone. CDR3: CASSRSTSGGTDTQYF. The CDR3 coding sequence is TGCGCCAGCAGCCGAAGCACTAGCGGGGGCACAGATACGCAGTATTTT. The chain couples TRBV4-3 to TRBJ2-3; 10 bases are shared with TRBD2. The germline CDR1 and CDR2 sequences are LGHNA and YSLEER. The CDR3 runs to 16 residues. The junction had 5 bases not matched to a gene; V was cut back by 4 bases and J by 1 base.

This chain uses TRBV27 with TRBJ1-2, with D unclear. This CDR3 is built from 15 residues. The germline V gene encodes CDR1 MNHEY and CDR2 SMNVEV (reference sequence). Trimming stripped 5 bases from V and 1 base from J, with 14 bases between. The CDR3 nucleotides are TGTGCCAGCAGTCCGCTGTCCGGGAGTAACTATGGCTACACCTTC. Translated: CASSPLSGSNYGYTF.

J is TRBJ2-2 and V is TRBV6-5; D unclear. Per the germline V gene, CDR1 is MNHEY and CDR2 is SVGAGI. The V end lost 1 base, the J end lost 7 bases, and 1 base lay between the germline ends. CDR3 length equals 11 residues. The CDR3 protein is CASSYYGELFF. In DNA, the CDR3 is TGTGCCAGCAGTTACTACGGGGAGCTGTTTTTT.

The rearrangement joins TRBV7-9 to TRBJ2-3, with no clear D. Germline V gene lookup returns CDR1 SEHNR and CDR2 FQNEAQ (reference sequence). The V and J ends lost 4 bases and 1 base respectively, with 9 bases between them. This CDR3 has 14 amino acids. Here the CDR3 reads CASSSMWGTDTQYF. CDR3 coding DNA: TGTGCCAGCAGCTCCATGTGGGGCACAGATACGCAGTATTTT.

J is TRBJ2-2 and V is TRBV30; 7 bases agree with TRBD1. Germline V gives CDR1 GTSNPN, CDR2 SVGIG (reference sequence). The CDR3 consists of 15 residues. V gave up 0 bases and J gave up 2 bases; unmatched junction bases: 3. In DNA form, the CDR3 reads TGTGCCTGGAGTGTAGGGACAGATAACACCGGGGAGCTGTTTTTT. This codes for CAWSVGTDNTGELFF.

The rearrangement uses TRBV27 and TRBJ2-2, with TRBD2 identical over 9 bases. Trimming cost V 4 bases and J 0 bases; bases outside gene matches: 6. The CDR3 is made up of 17 amino acids. Germline V lookup: CDR1 MNHEY, CDR2 SMNVEV (reference sequence). The CDR3 DNA reads TGTGCCAGCAGTTCCCCACGGACTAGCGCGAACACCGGGGAGCTGTTTTTT. It encodes CASSSPRTSANTGELFF.

The sample holds a few counts of this clone. V is TRBV21-1 and J is TRBJ2-1; the table names TRBD2, a call not compared with the DNA. TRBV21-1 is a pseudogene. This CDR3 has 19 amino acids. The CDR3 DNA is TGTGCCAGCAGCAAAGGCGATGACCGTCCAGCGAAATTCTACGATGAGCAGTTCTTC. Translation: CASSKGDDRPAKFYDEQFF.

The chain is built from TRBV30 and TRBJ2-3, with TRBD2 matching over 12 bases. Looked up from germline, CDR1 is GTSNPN and CDR2 is SVGIG (reference sequence). Germline trimming cut 0 bases from V and 4 bases from J; bases unmatched to any gene: 2. The CDR3 totals 15 residues. The CDR3 DNA sequence: TGTGCCTGGAGTGTCGCTAGCGGGGGGGCAGATACGCAGTATTTT. This encodes CAWSVASGGADTQYF. Full variable domain (outside the CDR3, taken from reference TRBV30 and TRBJ2-3): SQTIHQWPATLVQPVGSPLSLECTVEGTSNPNLYWYRQAAGRGLQLLFYSVGIGQISSEVPQNLSASRPQDRQFILSSKKLLLSDSGFYLCAWSVASGGADTQYFGPGTRLTVL.

In DNA form, the CDR3 reads TGTGCCAGCAGTTATTACCGGGACAGTGACTCTGAAGCTTTCTTT. It translates to CASSYYRDSDSEAFF. The rearrangement links TRBV2 to TRBJ1-1; TRBD1 agrees at 7 bases. The V and J ends lost 5 bases and 6 bases, in that order; junction bases with no gene match: 12. This CDR3 has 15 residues. Germline-derived CDR1 and CDR2 are SNHLY and FYNNEI.

This chain's CDR3 is CSVEGGTQETQYF. In DNA form, the CDR3 reads TGCAGCGTTGAAGGGGGGACCCAAGAGACCCAGTACTTC. The chain links TRBV29-1 to TRBJ2-5; the D call may be TRBD1 or TRBD2 (5 bases each). V was trimmed by 1 base and J by 1 base, leaving 7 bases between them. The CDR3 extends over 13 amino acids. CDR1 and CDR2 (germline): SQVTM, ANQGSEA.

The chain couples TRBV27 to TRBJ2-1, with 7 positions matching TRBD2. Germline V lookup: CDR1 MNHEY, CDR2 SMNVEV (reference sequence). V lost 0 bases, J lost 4 bases, and 6 bases stayed unmatched. The CDR3 length is 16 residues. The CDR3 reads CASSLSSGERYNEQFF. The CDR3 nucleotides read TGTGCCAGCAGTTTATCCAGCGGGGAGAGGTACAATGAGCAGTTCTTC.

CDR3 loop: CSATGGGGYTF. In DNA, the CDR3 is TGCAGCGCCACAGGGGGGGGTGGCTACACCTTC. V usage is TRBV29-1 and J usage is TRBJ1-2; TRBD1 matches at 8 bases. The CDR3 has 11 amino acids. Unmatched junction bases numbered 5, after V lost 7 bases and J lost 7 bases. Germline V gives CDR1 SQVTM, CDR2 ANQGSEA.

The rearrangement joins TRBV4-2 to TRBJ1-5; D is unclear. Trimming shortened V by 3 bases and J by 0 bases, and 15 bases separated the two germline ends. This CDR3 is 17 amino acids long. Germline CDR1 LGHNA, CDR2 YNFKEQ. Here the CDR3 DNA reads TGTGCCAGCAGCCAGGAATTTCTGGGGAATAGCAATCAGCCCCAGCATTTT. Amino acids: CASSQEFLGNSNQPQHF.

The chain couples TRBV27 to TRBJ1-1; D not resolved. This CDR3 spans 16 amino acids. V was cut by 2 bases and J by 0 bases, with 13 bases left in between. Looked up from germline, CDR1 is MNHEY and CDR2 is SMNVEV (reference sequence). The CDR3 protein is CASSLAPQLLNTEAFF. CDR3 nucleotides: TGTGCCAGCAGTTTAGCACCACAGTTACTGAACACTGAAGCTTTCTTT.

This chain uses TRBV7-9 with TRBJ2-2; D possibly matches TRBD1 or TRBD2 (6 bases each). The CDR3 runs to 18 residues. Germline values: CDR1 SEHNR, CDR2 FQNEAQ (reference sequence). V shed 5 bases and J shed 5 bases, with 24 bases lying between them. CDR3 loop: CASSKDRATGRFTGELFF. CDR3 in DNA: TGTGCCAGCAGCAAGGACCGGGCCACAGGGAGGTTTACCGGGGAGCTGTTTTTT.

V gene TRBV6-6 combines with J gene TRBJ2-3; TRBD2 matches 8 bases. Germline V gene data show CDR1 as MNHNY and CDR2 as SVGAGI (reference sequence). CDR3 size: 16 residues. J was trimmed by 4 bases and V by 4 bases; bases with no gene match: 10. This CDR3 is CASSSTLAGVADTQYF. CDR3 DNA sequence: TGTGCCAGCAGTTCCACCCTAGCGGGTGTGGCAGATACGCAGTATTTT.